These T cell receptor beta chains were read from a single sample in a study of blood T cell repertoires in COVID-19. Data came from immunoSEQ multiplex PCR; TCRdb stores just in-frame clones and leaves some out. The sample holds about 240,000 clones, more than 75% seen once. The sequenced material came from peripheral blood. The receptors stem from a woman in her 70s with active or convalescent COVID-19. The CDR3 runs from the conserved cysteine through the conserved F or W. D genes are given only for firm matches. Size is stated for part of the rows, as once, few or many counts, or as a class when the clone is expanded.

j_gene | v_gene | d_gene | abundance | CDR3aa | CDR3nt
TRBJ1-3 | TRBV6-6 | NA | NA | CASSLGASAGNTIYF | TGTGCCAGCAGTCTAGGGGCCTCTGCTGGAAACACCATATATTTT
TRBJ2-2 | TRBV9 | NA | NA | CASTDWSTGELFF | TGTGCCAGCACCGACTGGAGTACCGGGGAGCTGTTTTTT
TRBJ2-2 | TRBV9 | TRBD1 | once | CASRSGQGTGELFF | TGTGCCAGCAGGTCGGGACAGGGGACCGGGGAGCTGTTTTTT
TRBJ2-5 | TRBV7-9 | NA | NA | CASSSKAGRQETQYF | TGTGCCAGCAGCTCTAAGGCGGGGCGGCAAGAGACCCAGTACTTC
TRBJ2-6 | TRBV19 | NA | NA | CASLRNSGANVLTF | TGTGCCAGTCTGAGGAACTCTGGGGCCAACGTCCTGACTTTC
TRBJ1-4 | TRBV27 | NA | NA | CASSLYRAPREKLFF | TGTGCCAGCAGTTTATACAGGGCCCCGAGGGAAAAACTGTTTTTT
TRBJ1-2 | TRBV5-1 | NA | once | CASSLEGDKDYGYTF | TGCGCCAGCAGCTTGGAAGGGGACAAAGACTATGGCTACACCTTC
TRBJ2-7 | TRBV5-4 | NA | NA | CASSRRGFNEQYF | TGTGCCAGCAGCCGTCGAGGGTTCAACGAGCAGTACTTC
TRBJ1-5 | TRBV27 | NA | NA | CASSYRENQPQHF | TGTGCCAGCAGTTACAGGGAAAATCAGCCCCAGCATTTT
TRBJ2-6 | TRBV24-1 | NA | NA | CATSDILQGANVLTF | TGTGCCACCAGTGATATCCTACAGGGGGCCAACGTCCTGACTTTC
TRBJ1-1 | TRBV2 | TRBD1 | NA | CASETGINTEAFF | TGTGCCAGCGAGACAGGGATAAACACTGAAGCTTTCTTT
TRBJ2-3 | TRBV19 | NA | NA | CASSISSPSTDTQYF | TGTGCCAGTAGTATCTCCAGTCCCAGCACAGATACGCAGTATTTT
TRBJ2-1 | TRBV29-1 | NA | NA | CSVWGGRREQFF | TGCAGCGTTTGGGGGGGCAGGAGGGAGCAGTTCTTC
TRBJ1-2 | TRBV27 | TRBD1 | NA | CASSLTGTGGIGGYTF | TGTGCCAGCAGTTTAACCGGGACAGGGGGAATCGGGGGCTACACCTTC
TRBJ1-4 | TRBV10-2 | NA | NA | CASSESMLTILFF | TGCGCCAGCAGTGAGTCGATGTTGACAATCCTGTTTTTT
TRBJ2-7 | TRBV7-2 | TRBD1 | NA | CASSNYPSGTGSYEQYF | TGTGCCAGCAGCAATTACCCAAGTGGGACAGGGTCCTACGAGCAGTACTTC
TRBJ1-1 | TRBV7-2 | NA | NA | CASTRGQVNTEAFF | TGTGCCAGCACTCGAGGGCAGGTGAACACTGAAGCTTTCTTT
TRBJ1-6 | TRBV7-2 | TRBD1 | NA | CASSPPQGAYNSPLHF | TGTGCCAGCAGCCCCCCTCAGGGGGCCTATAATTCACCCCTCCACTTT
TRBJ1-1 | TRBV27 | NA | few | CASSWTENTEAFF | TGTGCCAGCAGTTGGACAGAGAACACTGAAGCTTTCTTT
TRBJ1-2 | TRBV4-3 | TRBD1 | once | CASSRKPARDRGNYGYTF | TGCGCCAGCAGCCGGAAACCGGCCCGGGACAGGGGGAACTATGGCTACACCTTC
TRBJ2-5 | TRBV5-4 | TRBD2 | NA | CASSRGGVEETQYF | TGTGCCAGCAGCCGGGGGGGGGTCGAAGAGACCCAGTACTTC
TRBJ1-2 | TRBV7-2 | TRBD1 | NA | CASSLGPGQGKDGYTF | TGTGCCAGCAGCTTAGGGCCGGGACAGGGAAAAGACGGCTACACCTTC
TRBJ1-5 | TRBV5-6 | NA | NA | CASSLGQAFGNQPQHF | TGTGCCAGCAGCTTGGGGCAGGCGTTTGGGAATCAGCCCCAGCATTTT
TRBJ1-1 | TRBV10-2 | NA | NA | CASYDSRDTEAFF | TGCGCCAGCTATGACTCTCGGGACACTGAAGCTTTCTTT
TRBJ1-6 | TRBV6-5 | TRBD1 | once | CASSPARGNSPLHF | TGTGCCAGCAGCCCCGCCAGGGGGAATTCACCCCTCCACTTT
TRBJ2-7 | TRBV19 | NA | NA | CASSTRTDGAQYF | TGTGCCAGTAGTACCAGAACCGATGGGGCGCAGTACTTC
TRBJ1-5 | TRBV6-5 | NA | NA | CASSMTGNQPQHF | TGTGCCAGCAGCATGACAGGCAATCAGCCCCAGCATTTT
TRBJ2-2 | TRBV4-3 | TRBD1 | once | CASSHTGQGSAGELFF | TGCGCCAGCAGCCACACGGGACAGGGTTCGGCCGGGGAGCTGTTTTTT
TRBJ2-3 | TRBV3-1/TRBV3-2 | NA | NA | CASSGSSPAADTQYF | TGTGCCAGCAGCGGGAGTAGCCCCGCGGCAGATACGCAGTATTTT
TRBJ2-7 | TRBV5-6 | TRBD1 | NA | CASSAGTGSEQYF | TGTGCCAGCAGCGCCGGGACAGGGAGCGAGCAGTACTTC
TRBJ1-4 | TRBV7-9 | NA | NA | CASSPPGQINEKLFF | TGTGCCAGCAGCCCCCCCGGACAGATAAATGAAAAACTGTTTTTT
TRBJ2-1 | TRBV15 | TRBD2 | NA | CATRNQTSGGLNEQFF | TGTGCCACCAGGAACCAAACTAGCGGGGGATTGAATGAGCAGTTCTTC
TRBJ1-1 | TRBV6-5 | NA | NA | CASSYQGNMNTEAFF | TGTGCCAGCAGTTACCAGGGGAACATGAACACTGAAGCTTTCTTT
TRBJ1-5 | TRBV24-1 | NA | NA | CATSGNVGRNQPQHF | TGTGCCACCAGTGGAAACGTCGGGAGGAATCAGCCCCAGCATTTT
TRBJ1-2 | TRBV6-1 | NA | NA | CASSESGAGGGTF | TGTGCCAGCAGTGAATCAGGGGCTGGGGGGGGTACCTTC